These 13 T cell receptor beta chains came from one sample sequenced in a study of cytomegalovirus exposure and HLA in healthy donors. Researchers ran the PCR with 60 Vbeta and 13 Jbeta primers. TCRdb keeps only in-frame clones here, not all; method: immunoSEQ multiplex PCR. The sample yields 200,000 or so clones, about four fifths seen once. Sequencing was done on a sample of PBMCs. These TCRs come from a boy aged 5-17 years in good health and CMV-seronegative.

The chain employs TRBV10-3 and TRBJ1-1; D possibly corresponds to TRBD1 (6 bases). The CDR3 length is 16 residues. Germline loops: CDR1 ENHRY, CDR2 SYGVKD. Trimming stripped 4 bases from V and 4 bases from J, with 19 bases between. CDR3 protein: CAISATTGSTSTEAFF. The CDR3 region has the DNA TGTGCCATCAGTGCGACGACAGGAAGCACAAGCACTGAAGCTTTCTTT.

This clone was observed once. The V and J genes are TRBV28 and TRBJ1-5, with no clear D. Germline CDR1 reads MDHEN; CDR2 reads SYDVKM. The V and J ends lost 3 bases and 7 bases respectively, with 13 bases between them. This CDR3 has 14 residues. The CDR3: CASSLVGAIQPQHF. The CDR3 DNA reads TGTGCCAGCAGTTTGGTGGGAGCAATCCAGCCCCAGCATTTT.

The V and J genes are TRBV7-2 and TRBJ2-3; TRBD2 matches 10 bases. Trimming took 3 bases from V and 5 from J; bases not matched to a gene: 17. In germline, CDR1 is SGHTA, CDR2 FQGNSA. The CDR3 extends over 19 amino acids. CDR3 sequence reads: CASSFPTTSGATSLDTQYF. The CDR3 DNA follows: TGTGCCAGCAGCTTCCCTACAACTAGCGGGGCGACGAGTCTAGATACGCAGTATTTT.

The chain combines TRBV27 with TRBJ1-1; D might be TRBD1 (5 bases). This CDR3 spans 15 amino acids. Germline-derived CDR1 and CDR2 are MNHEY and SMNVEV (reference sequence). The V end lost 2 bases, the J end lost 1 base, and 11 bases lay between the germline ends. The CDR3 nucleotides read TGTGCCAGCAGTTTAGGGGCAGGCTGGAACACTGAAGCTTTCTTT. This translates into CASSLGAGWNTEAFF.

The V gene is TRBV30, the J gene TRBJ2-7, with a weak D call TRBD1 (5 bases). CDR1 is GTSNPN and CDR2 is SVGIG in the germline V gene (reference sequence). The CDR3 is made up of 17 amino acids. With 8 bases removed from V and 4 bases from J, the gap between germline ends came to 30 bases. The DNA for the CDR3 is TGTGCCCTCGAACATTCTGCAGGGAAAGACGTAGTGTACGAGCAGTACTTC. This sequence encodes CALEHSAGKDVVYEQYF.

The chain uses TRBV29-1 and TRBJ1-2; D remains unclear. The germline V gene encodes CDR1 SQVTM and CDR2 ANQGSEA. The CDR3 contains 12 residues. V lost 5 bases and J lost 6, with 13 bases in between. The CDR3 loop is CSVTVREDGYTF. The CDR3 coding sequence is TGCAGCGTTACCGTCCGAGAGGATGGCTACACCTTC.

The chain couples TRBV4-1 to TRBJ2-7; 10 nucleotides align to TRBD2. The CDR3 is made up of 15 amino acids. V lost 0 bases to trimming and J lost 3 bases; unmatched junction nucleotides: 2. Per the germline V gene, CDR1 is MGHRA and CDR2 is YSYEKL. The DNA of the CDR3 is TGCGCCAGCAGCCAAGATGGACTAGCGGACTACGAGCAGTACTTC. Translation: CASSQDGLADYEQYF.

This clone appeared a single time. The chain recombines TRBV7-9 with TRBJ1-1, with D maybe TRBD1 (6 bases). CDR1 and CDR2 (germline): SEHNR, FQNEAQ (reference sequence). Trimming took off 1 base at V and 6 bases at J, with 12 bases between the two ends. The CDR3 has 14 residues. DNA of the CDR3: TGTGCCAGCAGCTTAGGGGGGCAGCAGGCTGAAGCTTTCTTT. Translation gives CASSLGGQQAEAFF.

This chain connects TRBV7-2 to TRBJ1-4; tentatively, D is TRBD1 (5 bases). CDR3 length equals 14 residues. The ends were cut back, 5 bases at V and 1 base at J, with 8 bases in the middle. Germline lookup yields CDR1 SGHTA and CDR2 FQGNSA. As DNA, the CDR3 is TGTGCCAGCAGCCCCCAGGGAACTAATGAAAAACTGTTTTTT. It specifies CASSPQGTNEKLFF.

This clone was seen more than once but under ten times. V is TRBV5-1 and J is TRBJ1-5; 7 positions agree with TRBD1. The V gene end was trimmed by 4 bases and the J gene end by 7 bases; junction bases not matched to a gene: 8. The CDR3 spans 14 residues. Per germline, CDR1 SGHRS and CDR2 YFSETQ. CDR3 coding DNA: TGCGCCAGCAGCCCCGGGACAGAAGGGCAGCCCCAGCATTTT. Translating gives CASSPGTEGQPQHF. The complete variable domain, with remaining parts taken from reference TRBV5-1 and TRBJ1-5, reads KAGVTQTPRYLIKTRGQQVTLSCSPISGHRSVSWYQQTPGQGLQFLFEYFSETQRNKGNFPGRFSGRQFSNSRSEMNVSTLELGDSALYLCASSPGTEGQPQHFGDGTRLSIL.

V usage is TRBV7-8 and J usage is TRBJ2-1; tentatively, D is TRBD2 (5 bases). The V gene's germline CDR1 is SGHVS and CDR2 FQNEAQ. Deletions cut 7 bases from V and 6 bases from J, with 7 bases between. The CDR3 has 11 amino acids. The CDR3 loop reads CASKEVNEQFF. CDR3 in DNA: TGTGCCAGCAAGGAGGTCAATGAGCAGTTCTTC. Full variable domain (remainder filled in from reference TRBV7-8 and TRBJ2-1): GAGVSQSPRYKVAKRGQDVALRCDPISGHVSLFWYQQALGQGPEFLTYFQNEAQLDKSGLPSDRFFAERPEGSVSTLKIQRTQQEDSAVYLCASKEVNEQFFGPGTRLTVL.

This chain uses TRBV9 with TRBJ1-6, with D unclear. The V gene's germline CDR1 is SGDLS and CDR2 YYNGEE. The CDR3 length is 16 residues. Between the trimmed V and J ends, which lost 5 bases and 10 bases, there was a span of 22 bases. CDR3 DNA: TGTGCCAGCAGTCGCTCTTGGTCCCTACTAGGCTCACCCCTCCACTTT. This codes for CASSRSWSLLGSPLHF.

With regard to this clone: The identical CDR3 is also encoded by other nucleotide sequences in the sample. The chain links TRBV6-6 to TRBJ2-3, with TRBD2 as a possible D gene (6 bases). This CDR3 is 13 amino acids long. Germline V lookup: CDR1 MNHNY, CDR2 SVGAGI (reference sequence). The V end was cut by 2 bases, the J end by 3 bases, with 6 bases between. As DNA, the CDR3 is TGTGCCAGCAGTTACCGGGAGACAGATACGCAGTATTTT. Translating gives CASSYRETDTQYF.